This TCR beta chain was observed in a study of long-term antiretroviral therapy in people with HIV. Whole-study context: The 2015 immediate-ART recommendation was preceded by the earliest samples by about a decade. Whole-study findings and limits: Investigators report no available data on ART adherence, viral resistance or therapy changes. Against controls, HIV repertoires showed narrower ranges of CDR3 length.

Turning to this clone: The target antigen is unknown.

The CDR3 totals 14 residues. Germline assignment: CDR1 SGHRS and CDR2 YFSETQ. V lost 0 bases, J lost 4 bases, and 10 bases lay in between. Every sample had about 0.9-10 million cryopreserved PBMC in it before DNA extraction. Samples were assayed with immunoSEQ v3.0 at survey level. The data were produced by immunoSEQ multiplex PCR, yet TCRdb's version contains in-frame clones alone and is incomplete. The sample yields around 32,000 clones, about nine tenths seen once. The chain joins TRBV5-1 to TRBJ1-1; perhaps TRBD1 as D (5 bases). The clonotype comes from a man aged 45 to 65 with HIV. The starting material was unsorted PBMCs, obtained 3.2 years before starting antiretroviral therapy. The CDR3 region is CASSLVGGVTEAFF. CDR3 coding DNA: TGCGCCAGCAGCTTGGTGGGGGGGGTCACTGAAGCTTTCTTT.